The clone carrying this T cell receptor beta chain was detected only a few times. The antigen is undetermined. The source of the sample is a study of cytomegalovirus exposure and HLA in healthy donors. Overall study results and limits: Common viral pathogens (according to a later analysis) appeared linked to several of the most significant clusters.

Germline V gene data show CDR1 as LNHDA and CDR2 as SQIVND (reference sequence). The CDR3 sequence is 15 residues long. Trimming cost V 3 bases and J 5 bases; bases outside gene matches: 5. The PCR was carried out with 60 Vbeta primers and 13 Jbeta primers. This table comes from immunoSEQ multiplex PCR, and its TCRdb copy is limited to in-frame clones, with some not included. Of about 130,000 clones listed, roughly 78% are singletons. The J gene is TRBJ2-1, the V gene TRBV19; TRBD2 matches 9 bases. The sequenced sample was PBMCs. This receptor was obtained from a man under 40 in good health. The CDR3 nucleotides read TGTGCCAGTAGTATTGGGACTAGCCTCCACAATGAGCAGTTCTTC. Translating gives CASSIGTSLHNEQFF. Full variable domain (rest looked up from reference TRBV19 and TRBJ2-1): DGGITQSPKYLFRKEGQNVTLSCEQNLNHDAMYWYRQDPGQGLRLIYYSQIVNDFQKGDIAEGYSVSREKKESFPLTVTSAQKNPTAFYLCASSIGTSLHNEQFFGPGTRLTVL.